This TCR beta chain is drawn from a study of CXCR3-negative and CXCR3-positive naive CD8 T cells (dated by TCRdb to between 2018 and 2020). Notes on the research overall: In total, 110 million to 150 million TRB reads were obtained, corresponding to roughly 1.5 +/- 0.3 million reads per library. The diversity and physicochemical repertoire analyses included more than nine donors pooled from two independent experiments. The TRBV-TRBJ cluster analysis covered naive subsets from a handful of donors and memory cells from 3 donors. Summary of the overall study and its limitations: Both naive subsets had comparably high repertoire diversity, while memory CD8+ T cells had much lower repertoire diversity. Because surface CD5, which is linked to self-reactivity in mice, was comparable between the naive subsets, TCR interaction strength was also inferred from TRB CDR3 physicochemical properties. CXCR3 expression partially decreased after cryopreservation, so most assays used freshly isolated PBMCs. TRB CDR3s from CXCR3-positive naive cells showed higher hydrophobicity (lower Kidera factor 4), lower energy, and higher strength and volume indices than CXCR3-negative naive cells. TRBV-TRBJ usage was similar between naive CXCR3-negative and CXCR3-positive cells from the same donor, while memory cells showed distinct patterns.

From its cysteine to its phenylalanine, the CDR3 spans 15 amino acids. DNA for this receptor is not on file. Each CD8+ T cell subset was flow-sorted in triplicate, with roughly 310,000 cells per subset placed directly into RLT lysis buffer. To exclude memory contaminants, naive CD8+ T cells were stringently defined as CD45RO-CCR7+CD27+CD95-. Peripheral blood mononuclear cells were isolated from buffy coats by standard density gradient centrifugation. Naive CXCR3-negative and CXCR3-positive CD8+ T cells were flow-sorted on a FACSAria III. Total RNA was extracted from sorted cells using an RNeasy Mini Kit. Instrument used: NextSeq 550. The Human TCR Profiling Kit (MiLaboratory) was used to make UMI-labeled 5' RACE TRB cDNA libraries. cDNA synthesis used the entire amount of extracted RNA, and PCR amplification then used the entire amount of cDNA produced. Libraries were prepared in parallel with an identical number of PCR cycles. Processing in the source paper ran as follows. With a minimum of two reads required per UMI, MIGEC and MiXCR pulled out about 50,000 +/- 10,000 unique UMI-labeled TRB cDNA molecules from each library. An average of approximately 40,000 +/- 10,000 functional in-frame TRB CDR3 nucleotide clonotypes without stop codons was found per library. Diversity metrics, including normalized Shannon-Wiener and Chao1, were computed in VDJtools after downsampling to 5000 UMI-labeled TRB molecules per sample. VDJtools computed clonotype-size-weighted physicochemical properties of the central five CDR3 residues: interaction energy, strength, volume and Kidera factor 4. After TCRdb reprocessed the reads, each CDR3 protein sequence was kept as one row, without DNA. The V and J calls here are based on TCRdb, not the publication. This sample's table contains 100,000 to 150,000 distinct CDR3 sequences. Roughly 0.29% of the sample is taken by the ten largest.

Worth noting for this clonotype: The clone's antigen remains unknown.

The TCR sequence derives from a human donor in good health. Some clones in this sample may be carry-over from other donors' samples. What was sequenced was naive CXCR3- CD8+ T cells from blood. The sample's cell subset or site label is to be understood as: CD45RO-CCR7+CD27+CD95- naive CD8+ T cells lacking CXCR3 (TNR3-). The chain couples TRBV12-3 or TRBV12-4 to TRBJ1-1; TCRdb's D gene call, TRBD1, goes unchecked for lack of DNA. The CDR3 loop reads CASSWTGGLNTEAFF.